These T cell receptor beta chains were read from a single sample in a study of blood T cell repertoires in COVID-19. Libraries were prepared by immunoSEQ multiplex PCR; TCRdb keeps only in-frame clonotypes and omits some of them. Found here are approximately 150,000 clones, approximately 80% of them singletons; the top ten hold around 9.6%. The sample comprised peripheral blood. The receptors were gathered from a man aged 60 to 75 with active or convalescent COVID-19. Both conserved end residues are part of each CDR3. A D gene is named only where the DNA matches it firmly. Expanded clones get a size class; other rows say once, few or many, or leave the size out.

.	TRBD1	TRBV27	14	TRBJ1-5	TGTGCCAGCAGGACGACAGGGGGCAATCAGCCCCAGCATTTT	CASRTTGGNQPQHF
.	.	TRBV27	15	TRBJ2-2	TGTGCCAGCAGTTTAGACAGGATCAACACCGGGGAGCTGTTTTTT	CASSLDRINTGELFF
.	TRBD1	TRBV27	14	TRBJ1-2	TGTGCCAGCAAACTCACAGGGGGCTACTATGGCTACACCTTC	CASKLTGGYYGYTF
.	TRBD1	TRBV2	15	TRBJ1-6	TGTGCCAGCAGGGCTGACAGGGTACGCAATTCACCCCTCCACTTT	CASRADRVRNSPLHF
.	.	TRBV6-2/TRBV6-3	18	TRBJ2-3	TGTGCCAGCAGTCCCTGGCCTAACCGCCCGACAATCACAGATACGCAGTATTTT	CASSPWPNRPTITDTQYF
.	.	TRBV5-4	14	TRBJ1-1	TGTGCCAGCAGCCTATGGGGGGGATGGACTGAAGCTTTCTTT	CASSLWGGWTEAFF
.	TRBD1	TRBV19	13	TRBJ1-2	TGTGCCAGTAGTTTGGGACAGGCCTATGGCTACACCTTC	CASSLGQAYGYTF
once	.	TRBV18	15	TRBJ1-2	TGTGCCAGCTCACCAAGGACAGCATCCGACTATGGCTACACCTTC	CASSPRTASDYGYTF
.	TRBD1	TRBV28	16	TRBJ1-3	TGTGCCAGCAGTTGGGGACAGGGGGCATTGGGAAACACCATATATTTT	CASSWGQGALGNTIYF
.	.	TRBV3-1/TRBV3-2	16	TRBJ1-5	TGTGCCAGCAGCCAAGGGCAGGGACTTAGAGATCAGCCCCAGCATTTT	CASSQGQGLRDQPQHF
.	.	TRBV27	16	TRBJ2-1	TGTGCCAGCAGTCGGAGGCAGGGGACCGGCTACAATGAGCAGTTCTTC	CASSRRQGTGYNEQFF